The 8 T cell receptor beta chains below come from one sample, sequenced in a study of T-cell reconstitution after alpha-beta-depleted transplantation in children. Unique molecular identifiers were incorporated during preparation of the TCRbeta library. TCRdb analysed the PCR reads with MiXCR anew, one entry per CDR3 protein. In the table there are over 150,000 distinct CDR3 sequences, roughly 15% of which are singletons. The material was PBMCs from the stem cell graft donor, obtained from the stem cell graft. Receptors originate from a human donor who donated a stem cell graft to a child with acute lymphoblastic leukemia.

The J gene is TRBJ2-1, the V gene TRBV5-1; possibly TRBD2 for D (5 bases). The germline gives CDR1 SGHRS, CDR2 YFSETQ. This CDR3 region has 15 residues. With 3 bases removed from V and 0 bases from J, the gap between germline ends came to 10 bases. CDR3 residues: CASSYTRASYNEQFF. The CDR3 bases are TGCGCCAGCAGCTATACTAGAGCCTCCTACAATGAGCAGTTCTTC.

This clonotype has at least ten counts. The chain has TRBV29-1 and TRBJ2-5; possibly TRBD2 for D (6 bases). V was pared by 7 bases and J by 3 bases, with 15 bases between. The CDR3 extends over 13 amino acids. CDR1 is SQVTM, CDR2 ANQGSEA, per germline. The CDR3 reads CSGGSSEKETQYF. The CDR3 DNA reads TGCAGCGGGGGCTCTAGCGAGAAAGAGACCCAGTACTTC.

This chain uses TRBV6-5 with TRBJ1-5; D is possibly TRBD1 (5 bases). With 2 bases removed from V and 1 base from J, the gap between germline ends came to 6 bases. Germline V gene data show CDR1 as MNHEY and CDR2 as SVGAGI. The CDR3 has 14 residues. This CDR3 is CASSYGGSNQPQHF. The DNA of the CDR3 is TGTGCCAGCAGTTACGGGGGAAGCAATCAGCCCCAGCATTTT.

The chain uses TRBV5-1 and TRBJ2-1; D may be TRBD2 (7 bases). The V gene lost 4 bases and the J gene lost 8 bases, with 19 bases spanning the gap. Per the germline V gene, CDR1 is SGHRS and CDR2 is YFSETQ. This CDR3 is 15 amino acids long. The CDR3 nucleotides are TGCGCCAGCAGCAAGGGGGGGCAGTCACACTATGAGCAGTTCTTC. Translation: CASSKGGQSHYEQFF.

At least ten counts were recorded for this clonotype. The genes are TRBV12-3 or TRBV12-4 and TRBJ2-2; 10 nucleotides line up with TRBD2. The J segment lost 4 bases and the V segment lost 6 bases, leaving 11 bases of the junction unmatched. This CDR3 contains 17 residues. The CDR3, as DNA: TGTGCCAGCAGCTCAGAACTAGCGGGACGTCGCACCGGGGAGCTGTTTTTT. Translated: CASSSELAGRRTGELFF.

This clonotype was seen at least ten times. This chain uses TRBV20-1 with TRBJ1-1; tentative D call: TRBD1 (5 bases). Germline CDR1 and CDR2: DFQATT and SNEGSKA (reference sequence). Trimming left V 1 base short and J 4 bases short, with 10 bases between. The CDR3 runs 13 residues. The CDR3 loop reads CSARAYGGTEAFF. DNA of the CDR3: TGCAGTGCTAGAGCCTATGGGGGCACTGAAGCTTTCTTT.

This clonotype was counted many times. The chain links TRBV20-1 to TRBJ1-6; possibly TRBD1 for D (5 bases). Trimming pared 2 bases from V and 9 bases from J, leaving 11 bases between. Germline values: CDR1 DFQATT, CDR2 SNEGSKA (reference sequence). This CDR3 comprises 13 residues. CDR3 sequence reads: CSARLGGASPLHF. The CDR3 region has the DNA TGCAGTGCTAGATTGGGCGGGGCTTCACCCCTCCACTTT.

On this clonotype itself: It may be a read error: a sequence one base away is much more abundant. The chain recombines TRBV5-5 with TRBJ2-6; tentatively, D is TRBD1 (5 bases). Per germline, CDR1 SGHKS and CDR2 YYEKEE (reference sequence). This CDR3 has 16 residues. The CDR3 reads CASGGALLSGANGLTF. CDR3 nucleotide sequence: TGTGCCAGCGGTGGTGCCTTGCTCTCTGGGGCCAACGGCCTGACTTTC.